Listed below are T cell receptor beta chains from one sample, sequenced in a study of blood T cell repertoires in COVID-19. The table came from immunoSEQ multiplex PCR; TCRdb's copy has only in-frame clones and leaves some out. The profile shows tens of thousands of clones, around 83% of them singletons. Sequenced: peripheral blood. Receptors originate from a man aged 65 to 85 with acute or convalescent COVID-19. The CDR3 runs from the conserved cysteine through the conserved F or W.

J | V | CDR3
TRBJ1-6 | TRBV7-2 | CASSLGKAGSPLHF
TRBJ2-2 | TRBV7-2 | CASSLTTGFGELFF
TRBJ2-7 | TRBV18 | CASSAGSGRSYEQYF
TRBJ2-6 | TRBV7-3 | CASSLSGAPGANVLTF
TRBJ2-3 | TRBV3-1/TRBV3-2 | CASSQGGTSGGLGGDTQYF
TRBJ1-2 | TRBV29-1 | CSVQGQGFYGYTF
TRBJ2-5 | TRBV19 | CASSIFRGRQETQYF
TRBJ1-5 | TRBV18 | CASSLGTGGYQPQHF
TRBJ2-1 | TRBV5-1 | CASSVSGRRNNEQFF
TRBJ1-2 | TRBV19 | CASSIGVDGYTF
TRBJ2-3 | TRBV5-1 | CASSFGRAAADTQYF
TRBJ2-7 | TRBV19 | CASSPRAERYYEQYF
TRBJ2-3 | TRBV18 | CASSSLAGGTDTQYF
TRBJ2-7 | TRBV6-2/TRBV6-3 | CASSYLRELGDEQYF
TRBJ2-7 | TRBV27 | CASSRPPGGRTYEQYF
TRBJ1-1 | TRBV3-1/TRBV3-2 | CASSAWETEAFF
TRBJ1-1 | TRBV7-9 | CASSTTGDTEAFF
TRBJ1-5 | TRBV6-5 | CASSYSLGGNQPQHF
TRBJ1-4 | TRBV7-6 | CASSITVTGGEKLFF
TRBJ1-2 | TRBV4-2 | CASSQEKGGYGYTF
TRBJ1-2 | TRBV9 | CASSAAGSSRVGYTF
TRBJ2-1 | TRBV6-2/TRBV6-3 | CASSRGLVNEQFF
TRBJ2-1 | TRBV3-1/TRBV3-2 | CASSLSGGSHNEQFF
TRBJ1-2 | TRBV30 | CAWSVPYGYTF
TRBJ1-1 | TRBV5-6 | CASSWGQLNTEAFF
TRBJ1-6 | TRBV19 | CASSPTGGSPLHF
TRBJ1-2 | TRBV4-2 | CASSQAISGTGGFGYTF
TRBJ2-1 | TRBV27 | CASSSRQEYNEQFF
TRBJ2-6 | TRBV9 | CANGTGSSGANVLTF
TRBJ1-1 | TRBV11-2 | CASSLATGRTEAFF
TRBJ2-1 | TRBV10-3 | CAISESLLPDEQFF
TRBJ2-7 | TRBV10-3 | CAIGREPTYEQYF
TRBJ1-6 | TRBV7-3 | CASSRDRDSPLHF
TRBJ1-1 | TRBV18 | CASSPTGGPNTEAFF
TRBJ2-7 | TRBV27 | CASSPIQGSFSYEQYF
TRBJ2-7 | TRBV10-3 | CAISERQGGSYEQYF
TRBJ2-1 | TRBV7-6 | CASSFRQGYPEQFF
TRBJ2-7 | TRBV30 | CAWSGQLDSLMYEQYF
TRBJ1-3 | TRBV3-1/TRBV3-2 | CASSRGGDTIYF
TRBJ2-7 | TRBV29-1 | CSGSGGPDEQYF
TRBJ2-2 | TRBV7-2 | CASSLVRNTGELFF
TRBJ2-1 | TRBV10-1 | CASTPGLVGNEQFF
TRBJ1-2 | TRBV6-2/TRBV6-3 | CASSAGMRAYGYTF
TRBJ2-4 | TRBV6-6 | CASSPRGYGALNIQYF
TRBJ2-5 | TRBV6-5 | CATFDRGTKETQYF
TRBJ2-5 | TRBV7-2 | CASSLWAGEETQYF
TRBJ1-5 | TRBV19 | CASQDRGELQPQHF